The sequence of this TCR beta chain was determined in a study of human T cells and chemical hapten exposure. J gave up 6 bases and V 5 bases, and 9 bases lay outside the gene matches. This CDR3 has 14 residues. Germline V gene lookup returns CDR1 SGHDT and CDR2 YYEEEE. Study-level points and caveats: TCRs at high frequency, those above 1 in 1000, did not change with DPC sensitization.

Turning to this clonotype: Its antigen is as yet unknown.

TCRdb re-called the RACE reads through MiXCR, storing one row per CDR3 protein. The data contain 80,000 or so distinct CDR3 sequences, roughly 10% of them singletons. Time point here: patch test 1, 2 weeks after DPC sensitization. This sample's treatment: therapeutic diphenylcyclopropenone sensitization with weekly scalp DPC. The TCR originated in a woman aged 50 to 60 with alopecia areata. Some clones in this sample may be carry-over from other donors' samples. The rearrangement uses TRBV5-6 and TRBJ2-7; TRBD1 matches 9 bases. The sample here was whole blood, taken in connection with sensitization to the hapten diphenylcyclopropenone (DPC). CDR3 loop: CASSSRGTGTEQYF. The CDR3, as DNA: TGTGCCAGCAGTTCGCGCGGGACAGGGACCGAGCAGTACTTC.